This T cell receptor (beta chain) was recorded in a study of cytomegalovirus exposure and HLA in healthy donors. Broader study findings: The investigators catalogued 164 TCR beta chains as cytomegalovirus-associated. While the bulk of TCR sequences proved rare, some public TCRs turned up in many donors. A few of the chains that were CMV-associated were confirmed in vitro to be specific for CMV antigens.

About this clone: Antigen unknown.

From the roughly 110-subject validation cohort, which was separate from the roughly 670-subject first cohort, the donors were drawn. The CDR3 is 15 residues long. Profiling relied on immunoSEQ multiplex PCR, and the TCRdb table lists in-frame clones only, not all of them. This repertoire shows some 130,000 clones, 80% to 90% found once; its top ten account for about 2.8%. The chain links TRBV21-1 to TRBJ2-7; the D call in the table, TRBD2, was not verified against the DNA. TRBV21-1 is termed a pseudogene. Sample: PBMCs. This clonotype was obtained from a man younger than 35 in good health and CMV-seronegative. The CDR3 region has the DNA TGTGCCAGCCGAGGAGGGGCTGACTACTCCTACGAGCAGTACTTC. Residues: CASRGGADYSYEQYF.